These T cell receptor beta chains were read from a single sample in a study of blood T cell repertoires in COVID-19. Generated by immunoSEQ multiplex PCR, the TCRdb table keeps only in-frame clones and is missing some. The sample gives a few hundred thousand clones, about 88% of which show up once; approximately 10% is in the top ten. Sequenced material: peripheral blood. Receptors originate from a woman in her forties or fifties with COVID-19, enrolled during active disease. CDR3s include the opening cysteine and the closing phenylalanine or tryptophan. D genes are given only for firm matches. The size entry is marked missing in some rows and otherwise reads once, few, many or a size class.

>TRBJ2-1|-|TRBV5-6|-
TGTGCCAGCAGCTTGGCAGGGTGGATCTTCGATGAGCAGTTCTTC
CASSLAGWIFDEQFF
>TRBJ2-1|-|TRBV4-1|-
TGCGCCAGCAGCCAAATCGTCCGGCCCGGACAGCTTAACAATGAGCAGTTCTTC
CASSQIVRPGQLNNEQFF
>TRBJ2-7|TRBD1|TRBV3-1/TRBV3-2|-
TGTGCCAGCAGCCACCGACGCCAGGGGGTCATCCGCGAGCAGTACTTC
CASSHRRQGVIREQYF
>TRBJ1-2|TRBD1|TRBV29-1|-
TGCAGCGTTGGTTCGGGACAGGGATACACCTTC
CSVGSGQGYTF
>TRBJ1-2|-|TRBV9|few
TGTGCCAGCAGCGTAGACAGGGCCATAGATGGCTACACCTTC
CASSVDRAIDGYTF
>TRBJ1-2|TRBD1|TRBV10-3|-
TGTGCCATCAGTGTACTAGGGACAGAACCATATGGCTACACCTTC
CAISVLGTEPYGYTF
>TRBJ2-1|TRBD1|TRBV6-1|-
TGTGCCAGCAGTGCATCACGCCGGACAGGGTTGGTGAGTGAGCAGTTCTTC
CASSASRRTGLVSEQFF
>TRBJ2-2|-|TRBV19|-
TGTGCCAGTAGTATGGGGGGTTCCGGGGAGCTGTTTTTT
CASSMGGSGELFF
>TRBJ1-2|-|TRBV6-5|-
TGTGCCAGCAGTTACAAAGGGGGCTATGGCTACACCTTC
CASSYKGGYGYTF
>TRBJ1-5|-|TRBV5-5|-
TGTGCCAGCAGCTTGAGCGGCAATCAGCCCCAGCATTTT
CASSLSGNQPQHF
>TRBJ2-1|-|TRBV7-2|few
TGTGCCAGCAGCCCGCTATACTCCTACAATGAGCAGTTCTTC
CASSPLYSYNEQFF
>TRBJ2-3|-|TRBV6-4|-
TGTGCCAGCAGTGACTCGAGGGGGGGGGCAGATACGCAGTATTTT
CASSDSRGGADTQYF
>TRBJ1-1|-|TRBV5-4|-
TGTGCCAGCAGCATCGGGACATACTCGAACACTGAAGCTTTCTTT
CASSIGTYSNTEAFF
>TRBJ2-7|-|TRBV28|-
TGTGCCAGCAGTTTTCACATCTCGACAGGTAACTACGAGCAGTACTTC
CASSFHISTGNYEQYF
>TRBJ1-1|-|TRBV10-3|-
TGTGCCATCACGTCCGCCAGGGACACTGAAGCTTTCTTT
CAITSARDTEAFF
>TRBJ1-2|TRBD1|TRBV4-1|-
TGCGCCAGCAGCCGCCCGACAGGGCCCAACTATGGCTACACCTTC
CASSRPTGPNYGYTF
>TRBJ1-4|TRBD1|TRBV11-3|-
TGTGCCAGCAGCCCCCGGGACAGCCGCAATGAAAAACTGTTTTTT
CASSPRDSRNEKLFF
>TRBJ1-6|-|TRBV18|-
TGTGCCAGCTCACCCTCCCAGGGTTACTCCTATAATTCACCCCTCCACTTT
CASSPSQGYSYNSPLHF
>TRBJ2-6|-|TRBV3-1/TRBV3-2|-
TGTGCCAGCACAGAGGCAGGGGCCAACGTCCTGACTTTC
CASTEAGANVLTF
>TRBJ2-1|TRBD2|TRBV15|-
TGTGCCACCAGCAGCCTAGCGGTGGGCTCCTACAATGAGCAGTTCTTC
CATSSLAVGSYNEQFF
>TRBJ1-6|-|TRBV28|once
TGTGCCAGCTGGGGGGAGGAGGGGTATAATTCACCCCTCCACTTT
CASWGEEGYNSPLHF
>TRBJ1-2|-|TRBV29-1|-
TGCAGCGTTGAAGATCGAGCTGGGGGCCACTATGGCTACACCTTC
CSVEDRAGGHYGYTF
>TRBJ2-7|-|TRBV7-9|-
TGTGCCAGCAGCCCGGCGGATTACGAGCAGTACTTC
CASSPADYEQYF
>TRBJ2-3|TRBD2|TRBV5-1|once
TGCGCCAGCAGCTTCGGGACTAGGGGATCAGATACGCAGTATTTT
CASSFGTRGSDTQYF
>TRBJ1-1|TRBD1|TRBV7-8|-
TGTGCCAGCAGCTTAGAAGACAGGGGGCGTGGAGCTTTCTTT
CASSLEDRGRGAFF
>TRBJ2-4|-|TRBV10-3|once
TGTGCCATCAGTGAGTCGGGGGGGGCGAAGGCCAAAAACATTCAGTACTTC
CAISESGGAKAKNIQYF
>TRBJ2-5|TRBD1|TRBV14|-
TGTGCCAGCAGCCACGACAGGGGTGGGCTCTCGACCCAGTACTTC
CASSHDRGGLSTQYF
>TRBJ1-5|-|TRBV19|-
TGTGCCAGTAGTCTCCGCAATCAGCCCCAGCATTTT
CASSLRNQPQHF
>TRBJ1-1|TRBD1|TRBV18|-
TGTGCCAGCTCACCTCCCGGGACAGGGCGGAACACTGAAGCTTTCTTT
CASSPPGTGRNTEAFF
>TRBJ1-1|-|TRBV19|-
TGTGCCAGTAGTATTCAGGGCGACCTGAGGAACACTGAAGCTTTCTTT
CASSIQGDLRNTEAFF
>TRBJ1-6|TRBD1|TRBV7-2|-
TGTGCCAGCAGCTTAAGGGTTGGAGGGGGCGTTACGTATAATTCACCCCTCCACTTT
CASSLRVGGGVTYNSPLHF